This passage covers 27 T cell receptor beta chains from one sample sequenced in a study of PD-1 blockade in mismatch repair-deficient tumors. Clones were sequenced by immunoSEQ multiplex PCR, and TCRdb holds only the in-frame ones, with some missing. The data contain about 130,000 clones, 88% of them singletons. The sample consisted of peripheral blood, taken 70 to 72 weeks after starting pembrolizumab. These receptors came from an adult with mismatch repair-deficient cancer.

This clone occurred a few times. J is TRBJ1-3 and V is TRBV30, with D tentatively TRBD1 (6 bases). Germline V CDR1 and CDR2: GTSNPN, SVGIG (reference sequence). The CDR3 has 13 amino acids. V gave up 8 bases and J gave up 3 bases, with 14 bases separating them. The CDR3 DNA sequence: TGTGCCCGAACAGGGTCCGGTGGAAACACCATATATTTT. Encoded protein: CARTGSGGNTIYF.

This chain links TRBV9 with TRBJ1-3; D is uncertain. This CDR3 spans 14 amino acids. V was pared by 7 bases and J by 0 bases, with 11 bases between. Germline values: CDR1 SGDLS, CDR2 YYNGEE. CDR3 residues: CASGNGHSGNTIYF. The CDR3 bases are TGTGCCAGCGGTAACGGGCACTCTGGAAACACCATATATTTT.

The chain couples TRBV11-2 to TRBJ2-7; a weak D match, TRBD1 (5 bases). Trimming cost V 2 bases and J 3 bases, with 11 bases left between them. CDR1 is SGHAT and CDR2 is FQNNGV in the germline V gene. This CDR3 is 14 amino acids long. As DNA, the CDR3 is TGTGCCAGCAGCTTATTAGGGGCAGTCTACGAGCAGTACTTC. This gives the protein CASSLLGAVYEQYF. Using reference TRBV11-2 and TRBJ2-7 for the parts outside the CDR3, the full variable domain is EAGVAQSPRYKIIEKRQSVAFWCNPISGHATLYWYQQILGQGPKLLIQFQNNGVVDDSQLPKDRFSAERLKGVDSTLKIQPAKLEDSAVYLCASSLLGAVYEQYFGPGTRLTVT.

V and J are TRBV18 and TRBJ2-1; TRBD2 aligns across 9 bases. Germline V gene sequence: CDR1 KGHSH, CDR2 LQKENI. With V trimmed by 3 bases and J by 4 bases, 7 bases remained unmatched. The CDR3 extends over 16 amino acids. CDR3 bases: TGTGCCAGCTCACCGCGGCTAGCGGGAAGATACAATGAGCAGTTCTTC. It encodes CASSPRLAGRYNEQFF.

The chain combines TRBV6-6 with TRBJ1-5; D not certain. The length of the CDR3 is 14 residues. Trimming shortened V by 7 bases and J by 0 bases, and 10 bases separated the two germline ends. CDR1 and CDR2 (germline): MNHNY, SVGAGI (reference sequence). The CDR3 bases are TGTGCCAGCACCGCAGACGTTAGCAATCAGCCCCAGCATTTT. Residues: CASTADVSNQPQHF.

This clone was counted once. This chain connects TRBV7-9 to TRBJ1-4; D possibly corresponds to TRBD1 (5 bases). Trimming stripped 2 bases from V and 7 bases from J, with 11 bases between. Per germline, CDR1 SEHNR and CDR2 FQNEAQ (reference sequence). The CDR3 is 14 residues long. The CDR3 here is CASSLLRDGEKLFF. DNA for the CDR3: TGTGCCAGCAGCTTACTCAGGGACGGTGAAAAACTGTTTTTT. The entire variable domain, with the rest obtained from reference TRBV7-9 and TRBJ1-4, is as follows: DTGVSQNPRHKITKRGQNVTFRCDPISEHNRLYWYRQTLGQGPEFLTYFQNEAQLEKSRLLSDRFSAERPKGSFSTLEIQRTEQGDSAMYLCASSLLRDGEKLFFGSGTQLSVL.

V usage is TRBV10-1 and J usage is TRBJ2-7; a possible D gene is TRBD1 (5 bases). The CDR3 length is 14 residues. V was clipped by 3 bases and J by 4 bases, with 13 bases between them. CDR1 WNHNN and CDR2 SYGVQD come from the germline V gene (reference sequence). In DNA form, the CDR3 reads TGCGCCAGCAGTGACCCGGACACTCAATACGAGCAGTACTTC. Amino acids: CASSDPDTQYEQYF.

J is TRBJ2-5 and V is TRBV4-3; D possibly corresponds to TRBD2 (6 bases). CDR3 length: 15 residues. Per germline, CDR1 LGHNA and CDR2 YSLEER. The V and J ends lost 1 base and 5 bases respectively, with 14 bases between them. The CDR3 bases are TGCGCCAGCAGCCAAGTGGGGGGACTCCGGGAGACCCAGTACTTC. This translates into CASSQVGGLRETQYF.

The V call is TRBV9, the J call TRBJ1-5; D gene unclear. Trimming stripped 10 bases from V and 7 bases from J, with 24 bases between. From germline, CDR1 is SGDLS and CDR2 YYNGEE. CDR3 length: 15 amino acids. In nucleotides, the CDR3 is TGTGCCTCCAGCGTAGCGGGAGGAGTAGGACAGCCCCAGCATTTT. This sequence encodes CASSVAGGVGQPQHF.

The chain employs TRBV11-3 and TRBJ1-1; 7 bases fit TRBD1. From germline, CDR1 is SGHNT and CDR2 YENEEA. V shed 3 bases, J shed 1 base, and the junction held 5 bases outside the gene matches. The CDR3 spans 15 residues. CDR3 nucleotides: TGTGCCAGCAGCTTCGAGGACAGGACGAACACTGAAGCTTTCTTT. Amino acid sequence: CASSFEDRTNTEAFF.

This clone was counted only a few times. The CDR3 protein is CASSLMEGQPQHF. In DNA form, the CDR3 reads TGTGCCAGCAGCTTAATGGAGGGGCAGCCCCAGCATTTT. The chain employs TRBV7-9 and TRBJ1-5, with a tentative D call TRBD1 (5 bases). V dropped 2 bases and J dropped 7 bases, with 9 bases sitting between them. The germline V gene has CDR1 SEHNR and CDR2 FQNEAQ (reference sequence). The CDR3 has 13 residues.

The CDR3 loop is CASSVRRGANVLTF. Here the CDR3 DNA reads TGTGCCAGCAGCGTACGTAGGGGGGCCAACGTCCTGACTTTC. The chain uses TRBV13 and TRBJ2-6; D gene unclear. Trimming removed 5 bases from V and 4 bases from J, with 9 bases in between. The CDR3 extends over 14 amino acids. Germline loops: CDR1 PRHDT, CDR2 FYEKMQ (reference sequence).

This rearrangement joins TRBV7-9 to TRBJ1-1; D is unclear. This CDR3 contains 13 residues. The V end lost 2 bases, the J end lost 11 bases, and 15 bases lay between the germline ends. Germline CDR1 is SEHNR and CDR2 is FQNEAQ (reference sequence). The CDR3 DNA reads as TGTGCCAGCAGCTTACCCCCCCCCTCACAGGCTTTCTTT. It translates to CASSLPPPSQAFF.

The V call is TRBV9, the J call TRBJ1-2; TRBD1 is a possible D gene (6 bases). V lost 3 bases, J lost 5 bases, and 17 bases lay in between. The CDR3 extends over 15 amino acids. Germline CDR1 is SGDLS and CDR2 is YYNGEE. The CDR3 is CASSAPYREGYGYTF. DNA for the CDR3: TGTGCCAGCAGCGCTCCCTACAGGGAAGGGTATGGCTACACCTTC.

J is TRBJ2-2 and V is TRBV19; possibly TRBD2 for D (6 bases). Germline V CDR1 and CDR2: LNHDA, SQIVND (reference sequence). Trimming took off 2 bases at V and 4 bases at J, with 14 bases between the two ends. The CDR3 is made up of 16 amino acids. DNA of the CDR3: TGTGCCAGTAGTATATTAGGAGGGATCTTCACCGGGGAGCTGTTTTTT. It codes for CASSILGGIFTGELFF.

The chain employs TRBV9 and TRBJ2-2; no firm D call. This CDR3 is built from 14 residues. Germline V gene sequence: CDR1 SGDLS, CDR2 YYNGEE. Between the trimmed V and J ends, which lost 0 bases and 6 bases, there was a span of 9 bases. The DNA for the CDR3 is TGTGCCAGCAGCGTAGGGAGTTTGCCCGGGGAGCTGTTTTTT. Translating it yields CASSVGSLPGELFF.

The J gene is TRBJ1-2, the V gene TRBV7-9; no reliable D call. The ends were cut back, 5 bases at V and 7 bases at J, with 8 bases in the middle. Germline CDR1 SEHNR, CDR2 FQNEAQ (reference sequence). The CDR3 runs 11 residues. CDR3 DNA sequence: TGTGCCAGCAGCGTCGGTGGTGGCTACACCTTC. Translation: CASSVGGGYTF.

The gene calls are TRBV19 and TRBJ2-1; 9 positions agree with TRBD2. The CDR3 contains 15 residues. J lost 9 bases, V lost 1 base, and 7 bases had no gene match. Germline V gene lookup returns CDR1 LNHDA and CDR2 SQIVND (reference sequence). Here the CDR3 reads CASSIGGTSNTEQFF. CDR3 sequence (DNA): TGTGCCAGTAGTATAGGGGGGACTAGCAACACTGAGCAGTTCTTC.

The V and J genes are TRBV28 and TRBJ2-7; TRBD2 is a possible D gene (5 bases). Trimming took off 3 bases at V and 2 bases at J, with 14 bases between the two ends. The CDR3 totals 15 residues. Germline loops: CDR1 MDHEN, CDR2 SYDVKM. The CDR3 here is CASSFSGLATYEQYF. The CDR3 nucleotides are TGTGCCAGCAGTTTTAGTGGACTCGCAACCTACGAGCAGTACTTC.

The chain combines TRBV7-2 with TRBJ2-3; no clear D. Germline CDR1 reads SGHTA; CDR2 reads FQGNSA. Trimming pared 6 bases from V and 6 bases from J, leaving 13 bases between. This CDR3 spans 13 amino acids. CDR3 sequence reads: CASRPLGDDTQYF. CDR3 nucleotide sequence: TGTGCCAGCAGGCCACTGGGTGACGATACGCAGTATTTT.

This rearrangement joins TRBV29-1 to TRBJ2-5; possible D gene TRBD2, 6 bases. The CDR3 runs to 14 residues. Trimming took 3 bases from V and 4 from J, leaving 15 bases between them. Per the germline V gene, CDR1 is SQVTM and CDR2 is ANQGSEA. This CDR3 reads CSVDGTRDGETQYF. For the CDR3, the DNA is TGCAGCGTTGACGGGACTCGCGACGGAGAGACCCAGTACTTC. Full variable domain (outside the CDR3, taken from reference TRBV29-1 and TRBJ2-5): SAVISQKPSRDICQRGTSLTIQCQVDSQVTMMFWYRQQPGQSLTLIATANQGSEATYESGFVIDKFPISRPNLTFSTLTVSNMSPEDSSIYLCSVDGTRDGETQYFGPGTRLLVL.

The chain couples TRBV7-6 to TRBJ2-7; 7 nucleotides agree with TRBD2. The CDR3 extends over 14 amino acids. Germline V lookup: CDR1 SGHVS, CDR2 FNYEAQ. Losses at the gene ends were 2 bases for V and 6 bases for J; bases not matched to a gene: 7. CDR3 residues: CASSLRGVPSEQYF. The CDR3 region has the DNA TGTGCCAGCAGCTTACGGGGGGTTCCTAGCGAGCAGTACTTC.

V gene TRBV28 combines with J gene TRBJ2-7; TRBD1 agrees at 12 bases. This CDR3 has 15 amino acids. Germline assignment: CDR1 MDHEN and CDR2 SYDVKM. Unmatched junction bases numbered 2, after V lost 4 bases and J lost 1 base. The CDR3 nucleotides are TGTGCCAGCAGTTGGGGACAGGGGGCTTCCTACGAGCAGTACTTC. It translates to CASSWGQGASYEQYF.

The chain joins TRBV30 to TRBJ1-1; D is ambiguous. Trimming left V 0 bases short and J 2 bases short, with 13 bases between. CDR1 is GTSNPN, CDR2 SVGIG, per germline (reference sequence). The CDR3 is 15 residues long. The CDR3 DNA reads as TGTGCCTGGAGTGTACCCCACATGGGAAACACTGAAGCTTTCTTT. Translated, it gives CAWSVPHMGNTEAFF.

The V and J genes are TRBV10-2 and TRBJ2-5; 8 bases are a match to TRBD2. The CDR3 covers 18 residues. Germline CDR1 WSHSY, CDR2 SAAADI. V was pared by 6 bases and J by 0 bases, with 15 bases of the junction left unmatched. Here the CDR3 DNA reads TGCGCCAGCAGAGGACTAGGCGGGAGGCGGGCATACCAAGAGACCCAGTACTTC. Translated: CASRGLGGRRAYQETQYF.

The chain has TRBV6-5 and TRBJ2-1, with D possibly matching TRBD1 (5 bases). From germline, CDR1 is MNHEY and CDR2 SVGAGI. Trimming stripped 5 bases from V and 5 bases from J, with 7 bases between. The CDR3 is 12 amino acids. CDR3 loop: CASSRQNNEQFF. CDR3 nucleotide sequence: TGTGCCAGCAGTCGACAGAACAATGAGCAGTTCTTC.

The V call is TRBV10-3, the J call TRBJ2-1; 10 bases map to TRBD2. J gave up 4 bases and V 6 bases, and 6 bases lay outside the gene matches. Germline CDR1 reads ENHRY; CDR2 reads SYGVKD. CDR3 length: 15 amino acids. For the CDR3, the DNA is TGTGCCATCAGCCTACTAGCGGGACGATACAATGAGCAGTTCTTC. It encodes CAISLLAGRYNEQFF.